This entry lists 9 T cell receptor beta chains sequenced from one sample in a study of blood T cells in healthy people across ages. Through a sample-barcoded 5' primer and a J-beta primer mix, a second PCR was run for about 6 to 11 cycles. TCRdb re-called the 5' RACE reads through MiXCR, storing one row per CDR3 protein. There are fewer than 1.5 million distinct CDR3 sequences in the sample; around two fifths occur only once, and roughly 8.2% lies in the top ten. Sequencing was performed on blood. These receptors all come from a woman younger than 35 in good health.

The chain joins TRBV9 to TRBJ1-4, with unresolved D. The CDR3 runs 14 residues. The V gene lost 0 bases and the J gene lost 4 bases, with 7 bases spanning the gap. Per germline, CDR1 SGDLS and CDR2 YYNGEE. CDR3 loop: CASSVEAYNEKLFF. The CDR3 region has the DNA TGTGCCAGCAGCGTAGAGGCCTATAATGAAAAACTGTTTTTT.

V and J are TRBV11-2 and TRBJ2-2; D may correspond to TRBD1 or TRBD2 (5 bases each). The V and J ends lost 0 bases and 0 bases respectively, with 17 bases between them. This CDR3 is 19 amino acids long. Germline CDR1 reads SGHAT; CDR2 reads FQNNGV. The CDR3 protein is CASSLDGAVSAANTGELFF. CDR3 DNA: TGTGCCAGCAGCTTAGATGGGGCTGTTAGCGCGGCGAACACCGGGGAGCTGTTTTTT.

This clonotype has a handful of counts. The CDR3 sequence: CASSFSGGDNEQFF. Here the CDR3 DNA reads TGTGCCAGCAGCTTTTCGGGGGGGGACAATGAGCAGTTCTTC. The chain joins TRBV7-2 to TRBJ2-1; 8 bases are shared with TRBD2. CDR3 length: 14 residues. V shed 3 bases, J shed 5 bases, and the junction held 3 bases outside the gene matches. Looked up from germline, CDR1 is SGHTA and CDR2 is FQGNSA.

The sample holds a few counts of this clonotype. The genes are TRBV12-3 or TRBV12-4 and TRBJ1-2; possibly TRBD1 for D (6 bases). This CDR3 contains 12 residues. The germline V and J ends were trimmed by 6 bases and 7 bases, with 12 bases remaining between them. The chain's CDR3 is CASRETGLGYTF. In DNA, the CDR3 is TGTGCCAGCAGGGAGACAGGACTTGGCTACACCTTC.

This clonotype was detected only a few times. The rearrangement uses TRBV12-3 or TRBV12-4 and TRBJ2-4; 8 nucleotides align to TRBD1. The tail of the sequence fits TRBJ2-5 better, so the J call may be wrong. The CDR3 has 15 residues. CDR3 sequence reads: CASSPRQGSGETQYF. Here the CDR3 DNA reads TGTGCCAGCAGTCCCCGACAGGGGTCAGGAGAGACCCAGTACTTC.

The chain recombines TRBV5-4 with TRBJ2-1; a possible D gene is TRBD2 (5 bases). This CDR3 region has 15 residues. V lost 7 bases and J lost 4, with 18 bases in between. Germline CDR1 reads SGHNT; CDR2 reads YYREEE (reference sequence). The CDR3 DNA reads TGTGCCAGCCAACAAACTCCGGGGTCTTACAATGAGCAGTTCTTC. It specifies CASQQTPGSYNEQFF.

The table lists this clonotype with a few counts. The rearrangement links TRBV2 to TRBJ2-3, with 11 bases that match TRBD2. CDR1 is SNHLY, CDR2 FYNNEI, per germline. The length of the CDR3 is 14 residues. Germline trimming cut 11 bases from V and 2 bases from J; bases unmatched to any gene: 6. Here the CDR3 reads CAGISGGATDTQYF. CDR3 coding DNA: TGTGCCGGAATTAGCGGGGGGGCCACAGATACGCAGTATTTT.

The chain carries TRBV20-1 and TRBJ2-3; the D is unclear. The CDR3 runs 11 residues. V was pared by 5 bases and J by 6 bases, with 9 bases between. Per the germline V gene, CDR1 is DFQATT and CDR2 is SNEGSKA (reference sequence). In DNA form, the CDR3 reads TGCAGTGCTCCAGTCACCGATACGCAGTATTTT. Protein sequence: CSAPVTDTQYF.

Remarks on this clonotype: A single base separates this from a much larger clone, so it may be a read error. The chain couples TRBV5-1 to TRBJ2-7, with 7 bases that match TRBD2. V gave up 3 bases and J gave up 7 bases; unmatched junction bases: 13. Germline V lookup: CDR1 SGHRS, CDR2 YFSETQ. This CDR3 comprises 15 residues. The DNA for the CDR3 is TGCGCCAGCAGCTCGGGACTACCCTCCTACAATGAGCAGTACTTC. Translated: CASSSGLPSYNEQYF.